This entry lists 32 T cell receptor beta chains sequenced from one sample in a study of T cell responses to AZD1222 COVID-19 vaccine. Profiling relied on immunoSEQ multiplex PCR, and the TCRdb table lists in-frame clones only, not all of them. Among about 100,000 clones listed, more than 75% were seen once. The material sequenced was peripheral blood, taken on day 0 of AZD1222 vaccination. The receptor source for this set is an adult in good health.

The chain carries TRBV6-5 and TRBJ1-4; D is uncertain. V was pared by 10 bases and J by 0 bases, with 9 bases between. This CDR3 region has 13 residues. CDR1 is MNHEY and CDR2 is SVGAGI in the germline V gene. The CDR3 coding sequence is TGTGCCACCCGGTCGCCAACTAATGAAAAACTGTTTTTT. Amino acid sequence: CATRSPTNEKLFF.

J is TRBJ2-1 and V is TRBV2; D may be TRBD2 (6 bases). Germline V CDR1 and CDR2: SNHLY, FYNNEI. Trimming took off 2 bases at V and 4 bases at J, with 12 bases between the two ends. This CDR3 has 15 residues. The CDR3 loop is CASSESPGVYNEQFF. CDR3 nucleotides: TGTGCCAGCAGTGAAAGTCCGGGAGTTTACAATGAGCAGTTCTTC.

V gene TRBV11-2 combines with J gene TRBJ1-1; no reliable D call. Germline CDR1 and CDR2: SGHAT and FQNNGV. The CDR3 length is 13 residues. V lost 5 bases and J 6 bases, leaving 13 bases between the germline ends. CDR3 residues: CASSTLVGSEAFF. In nucleotides, the CDR3 is TGTGCCAGCAGCACCTTGGTGGGCTCTGAAGCTTTCTTT. The variable domain in full, completed from reference TRBV11-2 and TRBJ1-1, reads EAGVAQSPRYKIIEKRQSVAFWCNPISGHATLYWYQQILGQGPKLLIQFQNNGVVDDSQLPKDRFSAERLKGVDSTLKIQPAKLEDSAVYLCASSTLVGSEAFFGQGTRLTVV.

This chain connects TRBV27 to TRBJ2-4; D is perhaps TRBD1 (6 bases). CDR3 length equals 15 residues. The germline gives CDR1 MNHEY, CDR2 SMNVEV (reference sequence). Trimming pared 6 bases from V and 0 bases from J, leaving 12 bases between. CDR3 sequence: CASSSHREAKNIQYF. CDR3 nucleotides: TGTGCCAGCAGCTCCCACAGGGAAGCCAAAAACATTCAGTACTTC.

This clone was detected a few times. The chain carries TRBV27 and TRBJ1-2; D is undetermined. This CDR3 has 14 residues. The ends were cut back, 2 bases at V and 4 bases at J, with 11 bases in the middle. Germline CDR1 reads MNHEY; CDR2 reads SMNVEV (reference sequence). Here the CDR3 DNA reads TGTGCCAGCAGTTTACAACCGTTGGGCTATGGCTACACCTTC. Amino acid sequence: CASSLQPLGYGYTF.

The V and J genes are TRBV11-2 and TRBJ2-7; 9 nucleotides agree with TRBD2. CDR3 length equals 15 residues. J lost 3 bases, V lost 5 bases, and 8 bases had no gene match. Germline V gene data show CDR1 as SGHAT and CDR2 as FQNNGV. In DNA, the CDR3 is TGTGCCAGCAGCGATAGACTAGCGGCTAACTACGAGCAGTACTTC. Its protein is CASSDRLAANYEQYF. The complete variable domain, with remaining parts taken from reference TRBV11-2 and TRBJ2-7, reads EAGVAQSPRYKIIEKRQSVAFWCNPISGHATLYWYQQILGQGPKLLIQFQNNGVVDDSQLPKDRFSAERLKGVDSTLKIQPAKLEDSAVYLCASSDRLAANYEQYFGPGTRLTVT.

CDR3: CASSLDPGTIGGYTF. The CDR3 DNA sequence: TGTGCCAGCAGCTTAGATCCCGGGACGATTGGTGGCTACACCTTC. The V call is TRBV11-2, the J call TRBJ1-2; possibly TRBD1 for D (5 bases). This CDR3 comprises 15 residues. Looked up from germline, CDR1 is SGHAT and CDR2 is FQNNGV. The V and J ends lost 0 bases and 7 bases respectively, with 15 bases between them.

This clone has a single count. This rearrangement joins TRBV7-8 to TRBJ1-2, with unresolved D. The CDR3 extends over 15 amino acids. Germline V gene sequence: CDR1 SGHVS, CDR2 FQNEAQ. Trimming left V 4 bases short and J 1 base short, with 13 bases between. The CDR3: CASSSSQVNNYGYTF. In nucleotides, the CDR3 is TGTGCCAGCAGCTCCTCTCAGGTGAATAACTATGGCTACACCTTC. The variable domain in full, completed from reference TRBV7-8 and TRBJ1-2, reads GAGVSQSPRYKVAKRGQDVALRCDPISGHVSLFWYQQALGQGPEFLTYFQNEAQLDKSGLPSDRFFAERPEGSVSTLKIQRTQQEDSAVYLCASSSSQVNNYGYTFGSGTRLTVV.

This chain uses TRBV7-9 with TRBJ1-2; D is ambiguous. CDR3 size: 14 residues. The germline CDR1 and CDR2 sequences are SEHNR and FQNEAQ (reference sequence). V shed 1 base and J shed 8 bases, with 14 bases lying between them. The CDR3 DNA reads TGTGCCAGCAGCTTAGAGAAGGGCGGAGGGGGCTACACCTTC. It encodes CASSLEKGGGGYTF.

J is TRBJ2-7 and V is TRBV6-9, with 10 bases that match TRBD1. Germline CDR1 is MNHGY and CDR2 is SVAAGI. With V trimmed by 7 bases and J by 5 bases, 8 bases remained unmatched. The CDR3 loop spans 14 amino acids. CDR3 sequence reads: CASIPGQGYHEQYF. The CDR3 region has the DNA TGTGCCAGCATTCCGGGACAGGGGTACCACGAGCAGTACTTC.

This sequence joins TRBV5-4 and TRBJ1-1, with D uncertain. The CDR3 is made up of 14 amino acids. From germline, CDR1 is SGHNT and CDR2 YYREEE (reference sequence). Trimming removed 0 bases at V and 2 bases at J, with 8 bases between. The CDR3 sequence: CASSLAVGNTEAFF. As DNA, the CDR3 is TGTGCCAGCAGCTTGGCCGTCGGCAACACTGAAGCTTTCTTT.

The rearrangement joins TRBV2 to TRBJ2-3, with 8 bases identical to TRBD2. The V and J ends lost 4 bases and 1 base, in that order; junction bases with no gene match: 4. CDR1 is SNHLY and CDR2 is FYNNEI in the germline V gene. This CDR3 is built from 15 residues. The CDR3 protein is CASSVGAGGTDTQYF. For the CDR3, the DNA is TGTGCCAGCAGTGTCGGAGCGGGGGGCACAGATACGCAGTATTTT.

The chain links TRBV7-3 to TRBJ2-7, with 8 bases lining up with TRBD2. CDR3 length: 13 residues. Germline V lookup: CDR1 SGHTA, CDR2 FQGTGA. With 4 bases clipped from V and 6 bases from J, the junction kept 5 bases outside the gene matches. DNA of the CDR3: TGTGCCAGCAGCTCCGGACTAGCTGGCGAGCAGTACTTC. As protein: CASSSGLAGEQYF.

J is TRBJ2-7 and V is TRBV11-2, with D possibly TRBD2 on 6 matching bases. The CDR3 is 15 amino acids. The ends were cut back, 4 bases at V and 2 bases at J, with 15 bases in the middle. Germline values: CDR1 SGHAT, CDR2 FQNNGV. In nucleotides, the CDR3 is TGTGCCAGCAGCTCCGTGGGGGGTGCGGCCTACGAGCAGTACTTC. This gives the protein CASSSVGGAAYEQYF.

The chain carries TRBV5-1 and TRBJ1-2; perhaps TRBD1 as D (6 bases). The V end was cut by 4 bases, the J end by 8 bases, with 15 bases between. This CDR3 region has 13 residues. CDR1 SGHRS and CDR2 YFSETQ come from the germline V gene. The CDR3 coding sequence is TGCGCCAGCAGCCCGGGGGCAGAGAGAGGCTACACCTTC. This sequence encodes CASSPGAERGYTF.

The chain links TRBV5-1 to TRBJ1-1, with 9 bases lining up with TRBD1. This CDR3 has 15 amino acids. Looked up from germline, CDR1 is SGHRS and CDR2 is YFSETQ. The junction had 2 bases not matched to a gene; V was cut back by 0 bases and J by 2 bases. The CDR3 bases are TGCGCCAGCAGCTTGGGGGACAGGGTAAACACTGAAGCTTTCTTT. It translates to CASSLGDRVNTEAFF.

The gene calls are TRBV6-2 or TRBV6-3 and TRBJ1-2, with D perhaps matching TRBD1 (6 bases). The germline CDR1 and CDR2 sequences are MNHEY and SVGEGT. There are 14 residues in the CDR3. V was cut by 6 bases and J by 4 bases, with 15 bases left in between. CDR3: CASSRDRRSYGYTF. CDR3 coding DNA: TGTGCCAGCAGCCGAGACAGGCGTTCCTATGGCTACACCTTC.

This rearrangement joins TRBV25-1 to TRBJ2-7; no definite D call. This CDR3 is built from 11 residues. Germline values: CDR1 MGHDK, CDR2 SYGVNS. V lost 4 bases and J lost 11, with 12 bases in between. This CDR3 is CASSAGVSKYF. The CDR3 DNA reads TGTGCCAGCAGTGCTGGTGTAAGCAAGTACTTC.

The chain combines TRBV7-2 with TRBJ2-5, with D possibly TRBD2 on 5 matching bases. Deletions cut 4 bases from V and 2 bases from J, with 20 bases between. This CDR3 is 17 amino acids long. CDR1 is SGHTA, CDR2 FQGNSA, per germline. CDR3 in amino acids: CASSSPSRRPKQETQYF. In DNA form, the CDR3 reads TGTGCCAGCAGCTCCCCGTCAAGGAGGCCGAAACAAGAGACCCAGTACTTC.

V gene TRBV6-5 combines with J gene TRBJ2-1; D possibly corresponds to TRBD2 (6 bases). Trimming left V 6 bases short and J 6 bases short, with 18 bases between. Germline CDR1 reads MNHEY; CDR2 reads SVGAGI. The CDR3 extends over 15 amino acids. The chain's CDR3 is CASSSFSGSTNEQFF. The DNA of the CDR3 is TGTGCCAGCAGCTCATTTAGCGGAAGTACCAATGAGCAGTTCTTC.

This clone has only one observation. The chain uses TRBV28 and TRBJ1-2, with TRBD1 matching over 7 bases. V lost 3 bases to trimming and J lost 8 bases; unmatched junction nucleotides: 6. The CDR3 length is 13 residues. Germline V lookup: CDR1 MDHEN, CDR2 SYDVKM. The CDR3 here is CASSLATGTGYTF. CDR3 coding DNA: TGTGCCAGCAGTTTGGCGACAGGGACCGGCTACACCTTC.

The chain combines TRBV5-1 with TRBJ1-6; D gene unclear. Germline-derived CDR1 and CDR2 are SGHRS and YFSETQ. This CDR3 spans 14 amino acids. Trimming left V 0 bases short and J 12 bases short, with 13 bases between. The CDR3 DNA sequence: TGCGCCAGCAGCTTGGGCCAGTATGGAGGACCCCTCCACTTT. Protein: CASSLGQYGGPLHF.

The gene calls are TRBV2 and TRBJ1-2; unclear D gene. Trimming shortened V by 2 bases and J by 5 bases, and 9 bases separated the two germline ends. Looked up from germline, CDR1 is SNHLY and CDR2 is FYNNEI. The CDR3 loop spans 13 amino acids. CDR3 region: CASSEQIGYGYTF. CDR3 bases: TGTGCCAGCAGTGAACAGATTGGGTATGGCTACACCTTC.

The chain links TRBV7-9 to TRBJ1-5; TRBD1 matches 9 bases. J lost 3 bases, V lost 5 bases, and 5 bases had no gene match. Per germline, CDR1 SEHNR and CDR2 FQNEAQ (reference sequence). The CDR3 has 15 amino acids. Here the CDR3 DNA reads TGTGCCAGCAGCCCGGGACAGGGCGCCAATCAGCCCCAGCATTTT. This codes for CASSPGQGANQPQHF.

The chain carries TRBV18 and TRBJ1-2, with D perhaps TRBD1 (6 bases). CDR3 length equals 15 residues. Germline CDR1 KGHSH, CDR2 LQKENI. V was pared by 4 bases and J by 0 bases, with 12 bases between. The CDR3 is CASSRWTVPNYGYTF. CDR3 coding DNA: TGTGCCAGCTCACGATGGACAGTTCCTAACTATGGCTACACCTTC.

This chain joins TRBV6-5 and TRBJ2-7, with 9 bases lining up with TRBD1. From germline, CDR1 is MNHEY and CDR2 SVGAGI. The CDR3 covers 15 residues. V lost 5 bases to trimming and J lost 6 bases; unmatched junction nucleotides: 11. This chain's CDR3 is CASSPSPGTGSEQYF. CDR3 DNA: TGTGCCAGCAGTCCCTCCCCCGGGACAGGGAGCGAGCAGTACTTC.

This chain joins TRBV19 and TRBJ2-3, with TRBD2 matching over 10 bases. V dropped 6 bases and J dropped 0; count of bases not matched to a gene: 9. CDR1 and CDR2 (germline): LNHDA, SQIVND (reference sequence). The length of the CDR3 is 17 residues. The CDR3 loop reads CASRPLAGVTSTDTQYF. The CDR3 DNA follows: TGTGCCAGTAGGCCGCTAGCGGGGGTCACTAGCACAGATACGCAGTATTTT.

This clone was counted once. CDR3 in DNA: TGTGCCAGTAGTATAGGGAGAGGGATCGGCGAGCAGTACTTC. Its translation is CASSIGRGIGEQYF. The chain is built from TRBV19 and TRBJ2-7, with D possibly being TRBD2 (5 bases). Trimming took off 1 base at V and 6 bases at J, with 13 bases between the two ends. Germline V gene data show CDR1 as LNHDA and CDR2 as SQIVND (reference sequence). This CDR3 region has 14 residues.

The genes are TRBV4-2 and TRBJ2-1; TRBD2 agrees at 13 bases. After removal of 1 base from V and 3 bases from J, the junction contained 0 bases not matched to a gene. There are 16 residues in the CDR3. Germline CDR1 is LGHNA and CDR2 is YNFKEQ. CDR3 DNA: TGTGCCAGCAGCCAAGGGACTAGCGGGGGCTACAATGAGCAGTTCTTC. Translation gives CASSQGTSGGYNEQFF.

This chain connects TRBV9 to TRBJ2-1, with TRBD2 identical over 13 bases. The CDR3 spans 16 residues. CDR1 is SGDLS, CDR2 YYNGEE, per germline. V was clipped by 4 bases and J by 6 bases; unmatched bases: 7. CDR3 bases: TGTGCCAGCAGCCGGGGGGGGACTAGCGGGATCAATGAGCAGTTCTTC. Amino acids: CASSRGGTSGINEQFF.

The CDR3 DNA is TGTGCCAGCAGCTTAGATATATCTCAGGCCAGCGAGCAGTTCTTC. Protein: CASSLDISQASEQFF. The gene calls are TRBV11-2 and TRBJ2-1; the D is unclear. Between the trimmed V and J ends, which lost 0 bases and 10 bases, there was a span of 16 bases. CDR3 size: 15 residues. The germline CDR1 and CDR2 sequences are SGHAT and FQNNGV.

The chain employs TRBV18 and TRBJ1-2, with D perhaps matching TRBD1 (5 bases). V was pared by 2 bases and J by 5 bases, with 12 bases between. Germline assignment: CDR1 KGHSH and CDR2 LQKENI. The CDR3 extends over 14 amino acids. CDR3 amino acids: CASSPVGTGYGYTF. The CDR3 DNA follows: TGTGCCAGCTCACCAGTTGGGACGGGGTATGGCTACACCTTC.